This TCR beta chain was sequenced for a study of T-cell reconstitution after alpha-beta-depleted transplantation in children. This CDR3 region has 18 residues. Trimming took 2 bases from V and 1 from J; bases not matched to a gene: 7. CDR1 and CDR2 (germline): MDHEN, SYDVKM. Unique molecular identifiers featured in how the TCRbeta library was prepared. TCRdb ran MiXCR on the PCR reads and lists one entry per CDR3 protein. The top ten hold less than 2.5% of the sample, which has approximately 350,000 distinct CDR3 sequences, around 10% seen once. In its sample, this clonotype was seen a few times. The rearrangement uses TRBV28 and TRBJ2-6, with 8 bases aligning to TRBD1. The receptor was isolated from a human donor who donated a stem cell graft to a child with acute lymphoblastic leukemia. Specimen: PBMCs from the stem cell graft donor, collected from the stem cell graft. The CDR3 reads CASSLRAGGVSGANVLTF. The DNA of the CDR3 is TGTGCCAGCAGTTTAAGGGCAGGGGGCGTTTCTGGGGCCAACGTCCTGACTTTC.